This T cell receptor (beta chain) came from a study of T cells in Graves' hyperthyroidism and ophthalmopathy. This clonotype was counted many times. Its target is not known. From RNA transcripts, TCR beta CDR3 regions were amplified. The study used the HTBI primer set for a first-round RT-PCR of the TCR CDR3. Each CDR3 protein is one row after TCRdb ran MiXCR on the multiplex PCR reads. The table includes a few hundred thousand distinct CDR3 sequences, 15% to 20% detected once. Study-level points and caveats: Before onset, ophthalmopathy was predicted by the model a median roughly 6.4 months earlier.

CDR1 is MGHDK, CDR2 SYGVNS, per germline. CDR3 length equals 16 residues. V was clipped by 4 bases and J by 7 bases; unmatched bases: 12. Ophthalmopathy cases met thresholds of Clinical Activity Score at least 3, NOSPECS grade at least 4 and duration under 3 months. Orbital computed tomography, thyroid ultrasound, serum thyroxine and TRAb, and clinical symptoms together informed the diagnoses. The sequencing input was blood. The origin of this receptor is a woman in her sixties or seventies with Graves' ophthalmopathy. V and J are TRBV25-1 and TRBJ2-1; 8 positions agree with TRBD1. CDR3 sequence reads: CASSAPPDRGFNEQFF. In DNA form, the CDR3 reads TGTGCCAGCAGTGCCCCCCCCGACAGGGGATTTAATGAGCAGTTCTTC.